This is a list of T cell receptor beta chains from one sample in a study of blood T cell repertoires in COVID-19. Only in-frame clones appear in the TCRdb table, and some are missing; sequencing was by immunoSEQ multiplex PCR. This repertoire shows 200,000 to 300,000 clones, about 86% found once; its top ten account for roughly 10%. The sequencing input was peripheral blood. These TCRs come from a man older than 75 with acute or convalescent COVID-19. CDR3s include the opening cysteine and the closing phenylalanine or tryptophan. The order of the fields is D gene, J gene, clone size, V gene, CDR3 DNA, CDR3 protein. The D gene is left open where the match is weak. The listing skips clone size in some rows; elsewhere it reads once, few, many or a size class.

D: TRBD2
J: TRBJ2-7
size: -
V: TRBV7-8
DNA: TGTGCCAGCAGCCTGGGACTAGCGCAGAGTGTCTACGAGCAGTACTTC
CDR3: CASSLGLAQSVYEQYF

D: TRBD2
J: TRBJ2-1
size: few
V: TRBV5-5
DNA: TGTGCCAGCAGCCTCACTAGCGGACACAATGAGCAGTTCTTC
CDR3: CASSLTSGHNEQFF

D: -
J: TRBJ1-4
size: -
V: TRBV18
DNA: TGTGCCAGCTCACTGTCCGCAACTAATGAAAAACTGTTTTTT
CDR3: CASSLSATNEKLFF

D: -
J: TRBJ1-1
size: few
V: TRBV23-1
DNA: TGCGCCAGCAGTCAATCGGAGGGTAGGGGCACTGAAGCTTTCTTT
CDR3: CASSQSEGRGTEAFF

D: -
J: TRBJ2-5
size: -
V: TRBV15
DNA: TGTGCCACCAGCAGTCCCGCGGGACAGAAAGAGACCCAGTACTTC
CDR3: CATSSPAGQKETQYF

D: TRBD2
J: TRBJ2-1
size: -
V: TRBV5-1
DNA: TGCGCCAGCAGCCCGGAGGGGGCACGAATACTAGCGGGGGACAATGAGCAGTTCTTC
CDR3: CASSPEGARILAGDNEQFF

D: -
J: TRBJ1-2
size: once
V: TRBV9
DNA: TGTGCCAGCAGCGTAGGGAGCCGGGTCTATGGCTACACCTTC
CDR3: CASSVGSRVYGYTF

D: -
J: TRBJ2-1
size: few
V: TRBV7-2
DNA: TGTGCCAGCAGCTTAGCGCATGGCAGTTGGTCCTACAATGAGCAGTTCTTC
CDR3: CASSLAHGSWSYNEQFF

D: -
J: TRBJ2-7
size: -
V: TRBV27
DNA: TGTGCCAGCAGTTTTGGACACCACTACGAGCAGTACTTC
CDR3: CASSFGHHYEQYF

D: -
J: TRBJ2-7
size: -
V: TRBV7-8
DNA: TGTGCCAGCAGCACACCCGAGGGAGTAGGAGAGCAGTACTTC
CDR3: CASSTPEGVGEQYF

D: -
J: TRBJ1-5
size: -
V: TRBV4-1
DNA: TGCGCCAGCAGCCAAGATACCAGTAGCAATCAGCCCCAGCATTTT
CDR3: CASSQDTSSNQPQHF

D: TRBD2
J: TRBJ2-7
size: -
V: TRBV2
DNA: TGTGCCAGCTCCTTTAGCGGGGGATACTCCTACGAGCAGTACTTC
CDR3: CASSFSGGYSYEQYF

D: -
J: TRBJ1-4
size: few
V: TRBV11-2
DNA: TGTGCCAGCAGCTCCGGTGGAAAACTGTTTTTT
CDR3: CASSSGGKLFF

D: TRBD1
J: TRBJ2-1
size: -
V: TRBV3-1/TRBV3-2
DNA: TGTGCCAGCAGCCAAGACGACAGGGCCGAGCAGTTCTTC
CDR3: CASSQDDRAEQFF

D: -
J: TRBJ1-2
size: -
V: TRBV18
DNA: TGTGCCAGCTCACCACCGGCAGTCAGCTCGGGTGGCTACACCTTC
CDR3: CASSPPAVSSGGYTF

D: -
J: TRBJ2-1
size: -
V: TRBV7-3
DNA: TGTGCCAGCAGCTCGGGACTTTACAATGAGCAGTTCTTC
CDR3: CASSSGLYNEQFF

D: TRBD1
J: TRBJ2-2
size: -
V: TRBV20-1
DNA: TGCAGTGCTAGTCCTACGACAGGGAGTCGCGGGGAGCTGTTTTTT
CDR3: CSASPTTGSRGELFF